The 26 T cell receptor beta chains reported below all come from one sample, sequenced in a study of early T cells in non-severe SARS-CoV-2 infection. MiXCR was run by TCRdb on the 5' RACE reads, yielding one entry per CDR3 protein. The table lists tens of thousands of distinct CDR3 sequences, 4.5% to 7% of them singletons. Sequencing used whole blood, obtained at baseline. The receptors originated from an adult who was a healthcare worker with PCR-confirmed SARS-CoV-2 infection or an uninfected control (not recorded which).

This sequence joins TRBV25-1 and TRBJ2-7; a weak D match, TRBD2 (5 bases). The CDR3 is 12 residues long. Germline V gives CDR1 MGHDK, CDR2 SYGVNS. The V gene lost 4 bases and the J gene lost 3 bases, with 7 bases spanning the gap. CDR3 DNA sequence: TGTGCCAGCAGTGCGAGGGTCTACGAGCAGTACTTC. This codes for CASSARVYEQYF.

This clonotype has a count of ten or more. This chain joins TRBV4-2 and TRBJ2-3; 13 bases line up with TRBD2. In germline, CDR1 is LGHNA, CDR2 YNFKEQ. The CDR3 is made up of 19 amino acids. With V trimmed by 0 bases and J by 2 bases, 8 bases remained unmatched. This CDR3 reads CASSQDWGLAGLITDTQYF. CDR3 sequence (DNA): TGTGCCAGCAGCCAAGATTGGGGACTAGCGGGGCTAATCACAGATACGCAGTATTTT.

In this sample, this clonotype turned up many times. The chain uses TRBV5-5 and TRBJ1-2; TRBD1 agrees at 7 bases. V trimming: 4 bases; J trimming: 4 bases; junction bases outside the gene matches: 10. The CDR3 has 15 residues. Looked up from germline, CDR1 is SGHKS and CDR2 is YYEKEE (reference sequence). The DNA of the CDR3 is TGTGCCAGCAGCCACGACAGGGTCGGTGGCTATGGCTACACCTTC. Its translation is CASSHDRVGGYGYTF.

In this sample, this clonotype turned up many times. The J gene is TRBJ1-1, the V gene TRBV30, with TRBD1 matching over 8 bases. Germline V lookup: CDR1 GTSNPN, CDR2 SVGIG (reference sequence). The CDR3 runs 14 residues. With 1 base clipped from V and 4 bases from J, the junction kept 5 bases outside the gene matches. The CDR3 DNA follows: TGTGCCTGGAGTGGCAGGGGGCAGAGCACTGAAGCTTTCTTT. This encodes CAWSGRGQSTEAFF.

This clonotype was seen repeatedly, ten times or more. The chain recombines TRBV7-9 with TRBJ2-1; 14 bases are shared with TRBD2. V lost 5 bases and J lost 1; bases outside the gene matches: 10. CDR3 length: 19 residues. Germline V gives CDR1 SEHNR, CDR2 FQNEAQ (reference sequence). The CDR3, as DNA: TGTGCCAGCAGCGGAGAGACTAGCGGGAGGGTTCGGTCCTACAATGAGCAGTTCTTC. Encoded protein: CASSGETSGRVRSYNEQFF.

This clonotype was detected a few times. CDR3 sequence reads: CASSRGTAQSSYNEQFF. In nucleotides, the CDR3 is TGTGCCAGCAGCCGGGGGACTGCTCAGAGCTCCTACAATGAGCAGTTCTTC. The V and J genes are TRBV7-9 and TRBJ2-1; perhaps TRBD2 as D (6 bases). Germline V gives CDR1 SEHNR, CDR2 FQNEAQ (reference sequence). Trimming removed 5 bases at V and 0 bases at J, with 17 bases between. This CDR3 has 17 amino acids.

This clonotype appeared many times. The chain recombines TRBV20-1 with TRBJ2-5; tentative D call: TRBD1 (6 bases). V dropped 5 bases and J dropped 2 bases, with 15 bases sitting between them. The CDR3 extends over 14 amino acids. Germline values: CDR1 DFQATT, CDR2 SNEGSKA (reference sequence). The CDR3 region is CSALTPGQQETQYF. Written as DNA, the CDR3 is TGCAGTGCTCTAACTCCCGGACAGCAAGAGACCCAGTACTTC.

The table lists this clonotype with many counts. The chain joins TRBV11-2 to TRBJ2-5; 11 nucleotides match TRBD2. There are 16 residues in the CDR3. The V gene end was trimmed by 3 bases and the J gene end by 0 bases; junction bases not matched to a gene: 3. Germline V lookup: CDR1 SGHAT, CDR2 FQNNGV. The CDR3 nucleotides read TGTGCCAGCAGCTTTGAACTAGCGGGAGACCAAGAGACCCAGTACTTC. It specifies CASSFELAGDQETQYF.

This clonotype was detected ten times or more. The V gene is TRBV5-6, the J gene TRBJ1-5, with D possibly TRBD1 on 5 matching bases. Germline assignment: CDR1 SGHDT and CDR2 YYEEEE. The CDR3 has 13 amino acids. Trimming removed 4 bases from V and 5 bases from J, with 10 bases in between. CDR3 in amino acids: CASSPGTHQPQHF. The DNA for the CDR3 is TGTGCCAGCAGCCCCGGGACCCATCAGCCCCAGCATTTT.

This clonotype was observed a handful of times. This chain links TRBV19 with TRBJ2-2; D unclear. There are 12 residues in the CDR3. Trimming removed 6 bases from V and 1 base from J, with 3 bases in between. Per germline, CDR1 LNHDA and CDR2 SQIVND (reference sequence). The CDR3 loop is CASRVNTGELFF. CDR3 in DNA: TGTGCCAGTAGGGTGAACACCGGGGAGCTGTTTTTT.

This clonotype was seen at least ten times. The V gene is TRBV14, the J gene TRBJ1-1; D is ambiguous. The germline V gene encodes CDR1 SGHDN and CDR2 FVKESK. CDR3 length equals 12 residues. Trimming stripped 4 bases from V and 4 bases from J, with 7 bases between. Here the CDR3 DNA reads TGTGCCAGCAGCCGGTCTTCCACTGAAGCTTTCTTT. This sequence encodes CASSRSSTEAFF.

This clonotype was counted at least ten times. CDR3 DNA sequence: TGCGCCAGCAGGCAGAGCAACAGAGGGGCTGAAGCTTTCTTT. This encodes CASRQSNRGAEAFF. This chain connects TRBV5-1 to TRBJ1-1, with D possibly being TRBD1 (5 bases). The CDR3 contains 14 residues. V dropped 5 bases and J dropped 6 bases, with 17 bases sitting between them. From germline, CDR1 is SGHRS and CDR2 YFSETQ.

This clonotype was observed at least ten times. The CDR3: CASSFTGPGRYNEQFF. DNA for the CDR3: TGCGCCAGCAGCTTTACTGGACCGGGGCGATACAATGAGCAGTTCTTC. The gene calls are TRBV5-1 and TRBJ2-1; D tentatively fits TRBD1 or TRBD2 (5 bases each). V was cut by 2 bases and J by 4 bases, with 16 bases left in between. The CDR3 length is 16 residues. Looked up from germline, CDR1 is SGHRS and CDR2 is YFSETQ.

This clonotype came up many times. The chain couples TRBV5-4 to TRBJ2-5; the D call may be TRBD1 or TRBD2 (6 bases each). The V end was cut by 6 bases, the J end by 2 bases, with 14 bases between. This CDR3 is 14 amino acids long. From germline, CDR1 is SGHNT and CDR2 YYREEE (reference sequence). The CDR3 here is CASTRGVNQETQYF. The CDR3, as DNA: TGTGCCAGCACGAGGGGGGTTAATCAAGAGACCCAGTACTTC.

To note about this clonotype: A much larger clone differs from this one at a single base, so this may be a read error. V usage is TRBV7-7 and J usage is TRBJ2-1, with 10 nucleotides matching TRBD2. Germline CDR1 is SSHAT and CDR2 is FNYEAQ (reference sequence). This CDR3 is built from 15 residues. Written as DNA, the CDR3 is TGTGCTAGCAGCTTAGATAGCGGGGGGTACAATGAGCAGCTCTTC. This encodes CASSLDSGGYNEQLF. Supplemented by reference TRBV7-7 and TRBJ2-1, the full variable domain reads GAGVSQSPRYKVTKRGQDVTLRCDPISSHATLYWYQQALGQGPEFLTYFNYEAQPDKSGLPSDRFSAERPEGSISTLTIQRTEQRDSAMYRCASSLDSGGYNEQLFGPGTRLTVL.

This clonotype was counted ten times or more. V is TRBV7-9 and J is TRBJ1-5; D unresolved. The CDR3 totals 16 residues. V lost 1 base to trimming and J lost 4 bases, with 14 bases between them. Per the germline V gene, CDR1 is SEHNR and CDR2 is FQNEAQ (reference sequence). The CDR3 is CASSLVGEAGNQPQHF. CDR3 sequence (DNA): TGTGCCAGCAGCTTAGTGGGTGAGGCGGGAAATCAGCCCCAGCATTTT.

There are many counts of this clonotype. The rearrangement links TRBV11-2 to TRBJ2-7, with 10 bases fitting TRBD2. The ends lost 6 bases at V and 4 bases at J; junction bases unmatched: 9. This CDR3 spans 15 amino acids. Germline V CDR1 and CDR2: SGHAT, FQNNGV. In DNA form, the CDR3 reads TGTGCCAGCAGTTCTATAGCGGGAGGCACGTACGAGCAGTACTTC. Translation: CASSSIAGGTYEQYF. The whole variable domain, filled in from reference TRBV11-2 and TRBJ2-7, reads EAGVAQSPRYKIIEKRQSVAFWCNPISGHATLYWYQQILGQGPKLLIQFQNNGVVDDSQLPKDRFSAERLKGVDSTLKIQPAKLEDSAVYLCASSSIAGGTYEQYFGPGTRLTVT.

There are many counts of this clonotype. V usage is TRBV27 and J usage is TRBJ2-7; unclear D gene. The germline CDR1 and CDR2 sequences are MNHEY and SMNVEV (reference sequence). Between the trimmed V and J ends, which lost 6 bases and 5 bases, there was a span of 8 bases. CDR3 size: 11 residues. This chain's CDR3 is CASSIGHEQYF. CDR3 DNA: TGTGCCAGCAGCATTGGTCACGAGCAGTACTTC.

This chain uses TRBV15 with TRBJ2-5; a weak D match, TRBD2 (6 bases). CDR3 size: 14 residues. The V and J ends lost 5 bases and 1 base respectively, with 11 bases between them. The germline CDR1 and CDR2 sequences are LNHNV and YYDKDF (reference sequence). The CDR3 sequence is CATSGGQGQETQYF. The CDR3 region has the DNA TGTGCCACCAGCGGAGGGCAGGGCCAAGAGACCCAGTACTTC.

This clonotype occurred many times. This chain connects TRBV5-6 to TRBJ2-1; 10 bases are shared with TRBD2. The CDR3 consists of 19 residues. Germline V gene sequence: CDR1 SGHDT, CDR2 YYEEEE. Losses at the gene ends were 3 bases for V and 2 bases for J; bases not matched to a gene: 14. The CDR3 nucleotides read TGTGCCAGCAGCTGGGTTGGGCTAGCGGGGGTACGAGCCTACAATGAGCAGTTCTTC. Protein sequence: CASSWVGLAGVRAYNEQFF.

This clonotype was counted many times. The V and J genes are TRBV4-1 and TRBJ2-3, with D tentatively TRBD2 (6 bases). CDR1 is MGHRA, CDR2 YSYEKL, per germline. Trimming left V 2 bases short and J 7 bases short, with 22 bases between. The CDR3 contains 17 residues. This CDR3 reads CASSQWTTGVVGNTQYF. The DNA for the CDR3 is TGCGCCAGCAGCCAATGGACTACCGGCGTGGTAGGGAATACGCAGTATTTT.

Many counts were recorded for this clonotype. The CDR3 DNA reads TGCAGTGCTAGGGGGGCGAAGGGCGGGAACAATGAGCAGTTCTTC. This translates into CSARGAKGGNNEQFF. The chain carries TRBV20-1 and TRBJ2-1; D may correspond to TRBD1 or TRBD2 (6 bases each). V shed 3 bases and J shed 5 bases, with 17 bases lying between them. The CDR3 extends over 15 amino acids. From germline, CDR1 is DFQATT and CDR2 SNEGSKA (reference sequence).

This clonotype was picked up many times. The V call is TRBV25-1, the J call TRBJ2-7; a weak D match, TRBD1 (5 bases). The germline V and J ends were trimmed by 1 base and 0 bases, with 16 bases remaining between them. The CDR3 spans 17 residues. CDR1 is MGHDK and CDR2 is SYGVNS in the germline V gene. The CDR3 region is CASSEFVIGHRSYEQYF. CDR3 nucleotides: TGTGCCAGCAGTGAATTTGTAATTGGACACCGCTCCTACGAGCAGTACTTC.

In this sample, this clonotype turned up many times. The chain combines TRBV4-1 with TRBJ1-3; tentatively, D is TRBD1 (5 bases). With 1 base removed from V and 0 bases from J, the gap between germline ends came to 13 bases. Per germline, CDR1 MGHRA and CDR2 YSYEKL. This CDR3 contains 17 residues. The CDR3 nucleotides read TGCGCCAGCAGCCAAGGGCGAGGGGCGCTCTCTGGAAACACCATATATTTT. It encodes CASSQGRGALSGNTIYF.

About this clonotype: This may come from a read error, since a much larger clone is one base off. This chain uses TRBV10-3 with TRBJ2-7; TRBD1 matches 8 bases. Trimming at V came to 6 bases and at J to 5 bases, leaving 12 bases not matched to a gene. Germline-derived CDR1 and CDR2 are ENHRY and SYGVKD. The CDR3 runs to 15 residues. Here the CDR3 DNA reads TGTGCCATCAGCGGGGCAGGGGGCACTGTTAACGAGCAGTACTTC. Amino acid sequence: CAISGAGGTVNEQYF.

By proportion, this clonotype is medium-sized. The J gene is TRBJ2-7, the V gene TRBV7-2; the D is unclear. The CDR3 contains 15 residues. V lost 2 bases to trimming and J lost 4 bases, with 15 bases between them. Germline V gene sequence: CDR1 SGHTA, CDR2 FQGNSA. CDR3: CASSLSSGHAYEQYF. CDR3 bases: TGTGCCAGCAGCTTAAGTTCCGGTCACGCATACGAGCAGTACTTC.